The entry that follows covers one T cell receptor beta chain sequence. The antigen remains undetermined. Unique molecular identifiers were in the cDNA, with template-switch universal primer binding. From the 5' RACE reads, TCRdb called clonotypes with MiXCR, one entry per CDR3 protein. The sample contains 1.5 million to 2 million distinct CDR3 sequences, 25% to 35% of which appear only once. The sample originates from a study of identical twins. V lost 2 bases, J lost 7 bases, and 9 bases lay in between. Per germline, CDR1 MNHEY and CDR2 SMNVEV (reference sequence). The CDR3 has 13 residues. Overall study findings and caveats: Cross-sectional statistical analysis was relied on for the conclusions, without the same donors being followed. The study found excess low generation probability among twin-shared out-of-frame alpha sequences.

The receptor was isolated from a newborn girl in good health. Sequences were obtained from cord blood. The chain joins TRBV27 to TRBJ2-1, with unresolved D. The CDR3 DNA reads TGTGCCAGCAGTTTAGCGAGTTGGAATGAGCAGTTCTTC. Translating it yields CASSLASWNEQFF.